These T cell receptor beta chains were read from a single sample in a study of T cell repertoires in cytomegalovirus infection. These receptors lack a known antigen. TCRdb ran MiXCR on the reads and lists one entry per CDR3 protein. This sample has about 830,000 distinct CDR3 sequences, with around a third found just once. The source material was cultured CD8+ T cells from PBMCs, sampled from culture after CMV antigen stimulation. The receptors derive from a human donor in good health (CMV status not recorded). Some clones in this sample may be carry-over from other donors' samples. The conserved cysteine and the conserved F or W are not part of the CDR3 here. The order of the fields is J gene, CDR3 length, V gene, CDR3 protein.

>TRBJ1-1|16|TRBV9
ASSVAGGGAYLNTEAF
>TRBJ2-1|11|TRBV14
ASSGPGYNEQF
>TRBJ2-2|16|TRBV6-2/TRBV6-3
ASSYPPSGGANTGELF
>TRBJ2-6|18|TRBV6-5
ASSYTSGLAVPSGANVLT
>TRBJ2-7|13|TRBV19
ASSIVLSTGYEQY
>TRBJ1-5|18|TRBV7-6
ASSLESSQNSYASNQPQH
>TRBJ2-2|12|TRBV11-3
ASSPETGTGELF
>TRBJ2-2|14|TRBV4-1
ASSQDALRGAGELF
>TRBJ1-2|14|TRBV27
ASSSLVPGPDYGYT
>TRBJ2-1|13|TRBV12-3/TRBV12-4
ATAGGTETYNEQF
>TRBJ2-5|13|TRBV5-4
ASSLGAGGPGTQY
>TRBJ1-5|13|TRBV12-3/TRBV12-4
ASSQPGQENQPQH
>TRBJ2-5|9|TRBV18
ASSPGQTQY
>TRBJ2-4|13|TRBV4-3
ASSITRGAKNIQY
>TRBJ1-1|15|TRBV14
ASSNLSKGQRNTEAF
>TRBJ2-1|17|TRBV27
ASSFPGRLAGAYYNEQF
>TRBJ2-1|13|TRBV7-3
ASSPRYTSYNEQF
>TRBJ2-7|11|TRBV12-3/TRBV12-4
ASRSDRAHEQY
>TRBJ1-1|12|TRBV7-9
ASSSRDGNTEAF
>TRBJ2-7|12|TRBV7-9
ASSLGSLPYEQY
>TRBJ2-2|14|TRBV15
ATSPPRGEGTGELF
>TRBJ2-7|13|TRBV7-6
ASSLGAGSTYEQY
>TRBJ2-5|12|TRBV6-2/TRBV6-3
ASRIAGVGETQY
>TRBJ2-7|13|TRBV12-3/TRBV12-4
ASSLKRAVLYEQY
>TRBJ2-2|17|TRBV25-1
ASSEYLASGDANTGELF
>TRBJ1-2|10|TRBV6-1
ASSYEGSGYT
>TRBJ1-1|10|TRBV19
ASEDGNTEAF
>TRBJ1-5|15|TRBV9
ASSVPKEGTANQPQH
>TRBJ2-1|13|TRBV7-6
ASSLGGQGVYEQF
>TRBJ1-6|19|TRBV6-1
ASSEAAWATDTSSYNSPLH
>TRBJ1-4|13|TRBV7-9
ASSSPTGEAEKLF
>TRBJ1-2|12|TRBV7-9
ASSLVALNYGYT
>TRBJ1-1|13|TRBV7-9
ASSSPGTGDTEAF
>TRBJ2-4|14|TRBV7-9
ASSPRGSSAKNIQY
>TRBJ2-3|11|TRBV5-5
ASSPTGLDTQY
>TRBJ1-1|14|TRBV4-1
ASSQAPPGTNTEAF
>TRBJ2-1|14|TRBV6-1
ASSVRRQGSYNEQF
>TRBJ1-1|11|TRBV19
ASAGGWNTEAF
>TRBJ2-5|13|TRBV11-2
ASSLDLASQETQY
>TRBJ2-5|13|TRBV6-5
ASSSGTGGIETQY
>TRBJ2-5|11|TRBV6-5
ASSKSPLETQY
>TRBJ1-5|12|TRBV6-5
ASSYVAGNQSQH
>TRBJ1-5|13|TRBV5-1
ASSLGHTSNQPQH
>TRBJ1-3|13|TRBV19
ASSIDGYSGNTIY
>TRBJ2-1|13|TRBV2
ASLTEASGGYQQF